The subject of this entry is one T cell receptor (beta chain). This specimen comes from a study of T cell changes during pregnancy in multiple sclerosis. V lost 6 bases and J lost 6; bases outside the gene matches: 7. Germline CDR1 and CDR2: MNHNY and SVGAGI (reference sequence). The CDR3 length is 14 residues. Clones were read by immunoSEQ multiplex PCR, and TCRdb kept only the in-frame ones, dropping some. Found here are some 80,000 clones, 90% to 95% of them singletons; the top ten hold 0.85% to 1.3%. Sequenced here: peripheral blood, sampled in the second trimester of pregnancy. The TCR originated in a female donor with multiple sclerosis, enrolled in a pregnancy study. The chain recombines TRBV6-6 with TRBJ2-4; 8 bases align to TRBD2. CDR3 loop: CASRRLASGNIQYF. The CDR3 DNA reads as TGTGCCAGCAGACGACTAGCGTCCGGAAACATTCAGTACTTC.